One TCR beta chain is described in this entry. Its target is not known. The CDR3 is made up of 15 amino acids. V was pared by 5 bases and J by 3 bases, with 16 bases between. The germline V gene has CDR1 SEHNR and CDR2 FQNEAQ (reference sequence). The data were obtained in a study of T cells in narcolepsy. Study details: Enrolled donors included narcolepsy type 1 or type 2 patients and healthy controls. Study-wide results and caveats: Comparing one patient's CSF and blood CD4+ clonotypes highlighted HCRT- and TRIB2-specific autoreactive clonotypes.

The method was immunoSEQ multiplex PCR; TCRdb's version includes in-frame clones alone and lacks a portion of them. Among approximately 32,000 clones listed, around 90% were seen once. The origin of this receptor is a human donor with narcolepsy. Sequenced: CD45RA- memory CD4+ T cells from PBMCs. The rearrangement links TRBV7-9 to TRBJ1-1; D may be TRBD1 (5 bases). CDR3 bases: TGTGCCAGCAGCACCCTCGGGGGTAGGTACACTGAAGCTTTCTTT. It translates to CASSTLGGRYTEAFF.